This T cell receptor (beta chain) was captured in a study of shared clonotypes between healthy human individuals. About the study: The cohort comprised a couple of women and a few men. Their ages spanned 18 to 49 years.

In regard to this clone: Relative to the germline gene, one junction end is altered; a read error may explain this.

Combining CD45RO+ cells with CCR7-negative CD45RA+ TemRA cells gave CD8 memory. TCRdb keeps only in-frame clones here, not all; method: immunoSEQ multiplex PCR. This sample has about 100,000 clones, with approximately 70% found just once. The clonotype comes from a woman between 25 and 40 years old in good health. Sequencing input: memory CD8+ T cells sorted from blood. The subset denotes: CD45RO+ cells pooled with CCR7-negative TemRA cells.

CDR3 nucleotide sequence: TGTGCCAGCTCGCCACGGACGGACTATAACACTGAAGCTTTCTTT. It is translated as CASSPRTDYNTEAFF. The rearrangement uses TRBV18 and TRBJ1-1; D unclear. The CDR3 runs 15 residues. The germline V gene has CDR1 KGHSH and CDR2 LQKENI.